This TCR beta chain was recovered during a study of blood T cells in healthy people across ages. Looking at the study overall: Every two T cells gave about one barcoded beta molecule via template switching.

The total RNA that was extracted per sample amounted to at least 5 micrograms. V lost 1 base to trimming and J lost 6 bases, with 10 bases between them. The CDR3 runs 14 residues. The V gene's germline CDR1 is MNHNS and CDR2 SASEGT. Alongside a J-beta primer mix, a sample-barcoded 5' primer served in a second PCR lasting 7 to 11 cycles. TCRdb ran MiXCR on the 5' RACE reads and lists one entry per CDR3 protein. The sample lists roughly 1.5 million distinct CDR3 sequences; roughly two fifths were seen once. Points on this clonotype: Its antigen is unidentified.

Findings and caveats of the study: Roughly linear age-related decline in beta diversity appeared, significant by age roughly 40. Donors of long life had a larger count of naive CD4+ cells and greater diversity than aged donors.

The receptor was isolated from a woman between 18 and 29 years old in good health. Sample: blood. The genes are TRBV6-1 and TRBJ2-1; D is undetermined. The CDR3 spells CASSEVFSSNEQFF. CDR3 nucleotide sequence: TGTGCCAGCAGTGAAGTTTTCAGCTCCAATGAGCAGTTCTTC.